The sequence of this T cell receptor (beta chain) was determined in a study of human thymus T cells. Whole-study findings and limits: In unrelated individuals, thymic repertoires overlapped highly, according to related research. The authors found apparently biased V and J gene usage in thymic and blood repertoires.

Thymic resections from corrective heart surgery supplied the tissue. Donation was from healthy Finnish infants who were having corrective surgery that addressed congenital heart defects. After removal of 1 base from V and 6 bases from J, the junction contained 9 bases not matched to a gene. The CDR3 contains 17 residues. Germline assignment: CDR1 SGHVS and CDR2 FQNEAQ. The table came from immunoSEQ multiplex PCR; TCRdb's copy has only in-frame clones and leaves some out. In the table there are tens of thousands of clones, around 95% of which are singletons. As to this clone: Its antigen is not known.

V usage is TRBV7-8 and J usage is TRBJ2-2; TRBD2 matches at 9 bases. The specimen was thymus tissue. This sequence originates from a girl in the first two years of life with a congenital heart defect but otherwise immunologically healthy. Written as DNA, the CDR3 is TGTGCCAGCAGCTTAGGGTGGGGTAGCGGGAGTGCCGGGGAGCTGTTTTTT. It encodes CASSLGWGSGSAGELFF.